This T cell receptor beta chain was recovered during a study of response to subunit inactivated influenza vaccine. The table lists this clonotype with many counts. Its matching antigen is unknown. Study-level findings and limits: The authors suggested that every seasonal influenza vaccination recruits few new T cells.

CDR1 MNHEY and CDR2 SVGEGT come from the germline V gene. V lost 4 bases, J lost 9 bases, and 19 bases lay in between. There are 15 residues in the CDR3. MiXCR was run by TCRdb on the RT-PCR reads, yielding one entry per CDR3 protein. This sample has under 550,000 distinct CDR3 sequences, with less than 7.5% found just once. The receptor was isolated from a man aged 45-69 years who received an inactivated influenza vaccine. The rearrangement joins TRBV6-2 or TRBV6-3 to TRBJ2-4, with D tentatively TRBD1 or TRBD2 (5 bases each). The material sequenced was PBMCs from blood, taken roughly 24 months after vaccination. The CDR3 region is CASSFSSGALGIQYF. The CDR3 region has the DNA TGTGCCAGCAGTTTCTCTTCCGGGGCGCTCGGCATTCAGTACTTC.